This T cell receptor (beta chain) was obtained from a study of control samples from healthy donors and cancer patients. TCRdb's table, derived via immunoSEQ multiplex PCR, lists solely in-frame clones and lacks some. The data contain just over 150,000 clones, over 90% of them singletons. The CDR3 sequence is 14 residues long. Germline CDR1 and CDR2: KGHSH and LQKENI. V shed 2 bases and J shed 0 bases, with 8 bases lying between them. The receptor was isolated from a man aged 50-59 years in good health. The rearrangement joins TRBV18 to TRBJ2-7, with a weak D call TRBD2 (6 bases). The source material was blood. DNA of the CDR3: TGTGCCAGCTCACCAGGGAGGCCCTCCTACGAGCAGTACTTC. This encodes CASSPGRPSYEQYF.